A single sample is the source of the 10 T cell receptor beta chains below, sequenced in a study of CD8 T cells in ankylosing spondylitis. TCRdb re-analysed the 5' RACE reads in MiXCR, keeping a single row per CDR3 protein. The data contain 300,000 to 350,000 distinct CDR3 sequences, roughly 12% of them singletons. The sequenced sample was blood, either unsorted or a sorted T cell fraction (not recorded which). These receptors all come from a female donor with ankylosing spondylitis or in good health (not recorded which).

V is TRBV7-3 and J is TRBJ2-5; a possible D gene is TRBD2 (6 bases). The CDR3 sequence is 15 residues long. Deletions cut 5 bases from V and 0 bases from J, with 13 bases between. Germline V gives CDR1 SGHTA, CDR2 FQGTGA. CDR3 sequence (DNA): TGTGCCAGCAGCACCGCCGGGGGTAACCAAGAGACCCAGTACTTC. It specifies CASSTAGGNQETQYF.

This clonotype was observed a handful of times. The rearrangement uses TRBV7-2 and TRBJ1-1; D may be TRBD1 (6 bases). CDR3 size: 13 residues. V lost 5 bases and J 2 bases, leaving 9 bases between the germline ends. Per germline, CDR1 SGHTA and CDR2 FQGNSA. The CDR3 reads CASSGGTNTEAFF. The DNA for the CDR3 is TGTGCCAGCAGCGGCGGGACAAACACTGAAGCTTTCTTT.

V and J are TRBV5-6 and TRBJ2-1; 7 nucleotides line up with TRBD2. The CDR3 is 17 residues long. Germline V gene data show CDR1 as SGHDT and CDR2 as YYEEEE. The trim removed 3 bases at V and 7 bases at J, leaving 16 bases unmatched. DNA for the CDR3: TGTGCCAGCAGCTCCCTCGAACGACTAGGGCGGGGGAATGAGCAGTTCTTC. Protein: CASSSLERLGRGNEQFF.

This clonotype was found many times. CDR3 amino acids: CATSDLSQTQYF. CDR3 DNA sequence: TGTGCCACCAGTGATTTAAGTCAGACCCAGTACTTC. V and J are TRBV24-1 and TRBJ2-5; D call uncertain. The CDR3 length is 12 residues. Germline CDR1 reads KGHDR; CDR2 reads SFDVKD. V lost 1 base and J lost 6, with 5 bases in between.

There are many counts of this clonotype. The chain combines TRBV20-1 with TRBJ2-7; 9 bases fit TRBD2. The ends lost 3 bases at V and 6 bases at J; junction bases unmatched: 6. CDR1 is DFQATT, CDR2 SNEGSKA, per germline (reference sequence). The CDR3 runs 13 residues. CDR3 sequence reads: CSASYGTSFEQYF. In DNA form, the CDR3 reads TGCAGTGCTAGTTACGGGACTAGCTTCGAGCAGTACTTC.

This clonotype was observed at least ten times. The genes are TRBV4-1 and TRBJ1-1, with a tentative D call TRBD1 (5 bases). Germline CDR1 and CDR2: MGHRA and YSYEKL. Trimming stripped 1 base from V and 1 base from J, with 13 bases between. The CDR3 extends over 16 amino acids. Here the CDR3 DNA reads TGCGCCAGCAGCCAAGCTCGTGGGACGGAGAACACTGAAGCTTTCTTT. This gives the protein CASSQARGTENTEAFF.

This clonotype has a handful of counts. The DNA for the CDR3 is TGCAGTGTCCAAATTGCGGGGCAGGGGCCATTCACCGGGGAGCTGTTTTTT. Its protein product is CSVQIAGQGPFTGELFF. The chain carries TRBV20-1 and TRBJ2-2; tentatively, D is TRBD1 or TRBD2 (6 bases each). The CDR3 extends over 17 amino acids. Between the trimmed V and J ends, which lost 7 bases and 4 bases, there was a span of 25 bases. In germline, CDR1 is DFQATT, CDR2 SNEGSKA (reference sequence).

This clonotype was seen repeatedly, ten times or more. V usage is TRBV12-3 or TRBV12-4 and J usage is TRBJ2-3; D gene ambiguous. The V and J ends lost 4 bases and 1 base respectively, with 9 bases between them. The CDR3 has 14 residues. As DNA, the CDR3 is TGTGCCAGCAGTTCTAACCACGGCACAGATACGCAGTATTTT. Its protein product is CASSSNHGTDTQYF.

This clonotype was seen ten or more times. V usage is TRBV5-1 and J usage is TRBJ1-1; D might be TRBD1 (6 bases). Germline-derived CDR1 and CDR2 are SGHRS and YFSETQ. CDR3 length: 15 residues. The ends were cut back, 4 bases at V and 1 base at J, with 14 bases in the middle. In DNA form, the CDR3 reads TGCGCCAGCAGCCCGGGGGGGGCCAGGAACACTGAAGCTTTCTTT. Translating gives CASSPGGARNTEAFF.

There are many counts of this clonotype. The chain combines TRBV27 with TRBJ2-7; D uncertain. V lost 5 bases to trimming and J lost 0 bases, with 23 bases between them. Germline loops: CDR1 MNHEY, CDR2 SMNVEV (reference sequence). This CDR3 region has 18 residues. CDR3 nucleotides: TGTGCCAGCAGTCCCCGACAAATGGATTCAGGAGCCTCCTACGAGCAGTACTTC. This gives the protein CASSPRQMDSGASYEQYF.